The 9 T cell receptor beta chains in this list originate from one sample, sequenced in a study of blood T cell repertoires in COVID-19 (dated by TCRdb to about 2020). Library preparation was by the immunoSEQ multiplex PCR assay. Sourced from immuneACCESS, this table was stored by TCRdb with only in-frame sequences that have V and J called. A share of the clones is absent; for the studies checked, an unresolved V gene accounts for under half, and the remainder has no known explanation. This sample gives 150,000 to 200,000 clones in total; roughly 89% of them show up just once. Around 12% of the sample belongs to the ten largest clones. Source material: peripheral blood. These receptor sequences come from a woman between 65 and 79 years old with COVID-19, enrolled during active disease.

The rearrangement links TRBV6-5 to TRBJ1-2, with TRBD1 as a possible D gene (5 bases). Germline assignment: CDR1 MNHEY and CDR2 SVGAGI. The CDR3 is made up of 12 amino acids. Trimming shortened V by 7 bases and J by 7 bases, and 13 bases separated the two germline ends. For the CDR3, the DNA is TGTGCCAGCAATACCCAACAGGTTGGCTACACCTTC. Translation gives CASNTQQVGYTF.

The chain combines TRBV29-1 with TRBJ1-1, with no clear D. This CDR3 region has 11 residues. Germline assignment: CDR1 SQVTM and CDR2 ANQGSEA. Trimming took 5 bases from V and 0 from J, leaving 4 bases between them. CDR3 in amino acids: CSVRVNTEAFF. For the CDR3, the DNA is TGCAGCGTTCGGGTGAACACTGAAGCTTTCTTT.

The rearrangement joins TRBV9 to TRBJ1-4, with TRBD1 matching over 7 bases. In germline, CDR1 is SGDLS, CDR2 YYNGEE. This CDR3 spans 14 amino acids. Trimming at V came to 0 bases and at J to 16 bases, leaving 12 bases not matched to a gene. The DNA of the CDR3 is TGTGCCAGCAGCGTAGGACAGGGATGGGGAAATAAGTTTTTT. Translation: CASSVGQGWGNKFF.

V and J are TRBV5-6 and TRBJ2-2, with D possibly matching TRBD2 (6 bases). Germline V lookup: CDR1 SGHDT, CDR2 YYEEEE. CDR3 length: 15 amino acids. V lost 0 bases to trimming and J lost 3 bases, with 9 bases between them. This CDR3 reads CASSLAGEYTGELFF. DNA of the CDR3: TGTGCCAGCAGCTTGGCGGGAGAGTACACCGGGGAGCTGTTTTTT.

In its sample, this clone was seen a few times. J is TRBJ2-7 and V is TRBV5-4, with 13 nucleotides matching TRBD2. Germline loops: CDR1 SGHNT, CDR2 YYREEE (reference sequence). The junction had 10 bases not matched to a gene; V was cut back by 4 bases and J by 3 bases. CDR3 length: 17 amino acids. The CDR3 sequence is CASSREQTSGRVYEQYF. DNA of the CDR3: TGTGCCAGCAGCCGAGAACAAACTAGCGGGAGGGTCTACGAGCAGTACTTC.

This chain uses TRBV27 with TRBJ2-3; the D is unclear. The V and J ends lost 4 bases and 0 bases respectively, with 8 bases between them. Germline V gene lookup returns CDR1 MNHEY and CDR2 SMNVEV (reference sequence). This CDR3 spans 14 amino acids. This chain's CDR3 is CASSYQRSTDTQYF. The CDR3, as DNA: TGTGCCAGCAGTTATCAACGGAGCACAGATACGCAGTATTTT.

The chain is built from TRBV7-9 and TRBJ2-7; 7 bases fit TRBD1. The V segment lost 6 bases and the J segment 5 bases; nucleotides outside the gene matches: 13. In germline, CDR1 is SEHNR, CDR2 FQNEAQ (reference sequence). This CDR3 contains 15 residues. Here the CDR3 reads CASRANMTGQHEQYF. DNA for the CDR3: TGTGCCAGCAGAGCGAATATGACAGGGCAACACGAGCAGTACTTC.

The chain combines TRBV7-9 with TRBJ1-4, with 12 nucleotides matching TRBD1. Germline V CDR1 and CDR2: SEHNR, FQNEAQ (reference sequence). The CDR3 is 17 residues long. The V and J ends lost 6 bases and 8 bases, in that order; junction bases with no gene match: 13. CDR3 coding DNA: TGTGCCAGCAGGACCGGGACAGGGGGCGGAGTTGGCGAAAAACTGTTTTTT. This encodes CASRTGTGGGVGEKLFF.

This clone was counted only a few times. V is TRBV18 and J is TRBJ1-5; 10 bases line up with TRBD1. This CDR3 has 15 residues. CDR1 and CDR2 from the germline V gene are KGHSH and LQKENI. Trimming at V came to 5 bases and at J to 6 bases, leaving 7 bases not matched to a gene. The CDR3 reads CASSARDRGGQPQHF. The CDR3 nucleotides read TGTGCCAGCTCAGCGCGGGACAGGGGAGGTCAGCCCCAGCATTTT.